This TCR beta chain emerged from a study of cytomegalovirus exposure and HLA in healthy donors. Turning to the study itself: As an earlier analysis found, about 200 million T cells yielded about 100 million unique TCR beta sequences.

The length of the CDR3 is 17 residues. The germline V gene encodes CDR1 MGHRA and CDR2 YSYEKL. The V end was cut by 3 bases, the J end by 2 bases, with 18 bases between. 13 Jbeta primers and 60 Vbeta primers were used for the PCR. The assay was immunoSEQ multiplex PCR, and TCRdb's table has in-frame clones only and misses some. The top ten hold approximately 2.5% of the sample, which has 130,000 to 150,000 clones, around 78% seen once. The TCR sequence derives from a woman aged 18-30 years in good health and CMV-seropositive. The sample was PBMCs. The chain links TRBV4-1 to TRBJ2-3, with a tentative D call TRBD2 (5 bases). CDR3 in amino acids: CASSHEKSGGPTDTQYF. CDR3 bases: TGCGCCAGCAGCCACGAGAAGAGCGGAGGACCCACAGATACGCAGTATTTT.